This TCR beta chain was observed in a study of blood T cell repertoires in COVID-19. This table comes from immunoSEQ multiplex PCR, and its TCRdb copy is limited to in-frame clones, with some not included. The data show about 190,000 clones, 88% seen once. Germline-derived CDR1 and CDR2 are SNHLY and FYNNEI. V lost 6 bases to trimming and J lost 0 bases, with 9 bases between them. The CDR3 is 14 residues long. The sample comprised peripheral blood. The receptor was isolated from a woman aged 25 to 45 with acute or convalescent COVID-19. The rearrangement joins TRBV2 to TRBJ2-1; possibly TRBD2 for D (6 bases). CDR3 sequence (DNA): TGTGCCAGCAGCAAGGAGGGCTCCTACAATGAGCAGTTCTTC. Translating gives CASSKEGSYNEQFF. The full variable domain, completed using reference TRBV2 and TRBJ2-1, is EPEVTQTPSHQVTQMGQEVILRCVPISNHLYFYWYRQILGQKVEFLVSFYNNEISEKSEIFDDQFSVERPDGSNFTLKIRSTKLEDSAMYFCASSKEGSYNEQFFGPGTRLTVL.